The subject of this entry is one T cell receptor (beta chain). Its antigen remains unknown. The sample comes from a study of graft-versus-host responses after intestinal transplantation. Study details: Multivisceral, liver-intestinal, or isolated intestinal transplants were given to recipients. All of the recipients had induction that used anti-thymocyte globulin, then tacrolimus and steroids for around 3 years. The study's findings and limits: Elevated graft-versus-host to host-versus-graft clonal ratios in allografts were recorded for patients with graft-donor T cell macrochimerism. Circulating GvH clone levels at their peak were associated with HvG declines (early post-transplant).

Measured with immunoSEQ multiplex PCR; TCRdb has only the in-frame clones, and not every one. In the table there are roughly 110,000 clones, over 85% of which are singletons. V lost 5 bases and J 3 bases, leaving 11 bases between the germline ends. CDR1 MNHNY and CDR2 SVGAGI come from the germline V gene (reference sequence). CDR3 length: 14 amino acids. The chain is built from TRBV6-6 and TRBJ1-3; TRBD1 might be the D (6 bases). The input for sequencing was unstimulated CD4+ T cells sorted from spleen or lymph node cells, taken before transplant. The origin of this receptor is a human donor who was the organ donor for an intestinal transplant. The CDR3 DNA is TGTGCCAGCAGTACGTACAGGGTTGGAAACACCATATATTTT. It encodes CASSTYRVGNTIYF.